This TCR beta chain is drawn from a study of blood T cell repertoires in COVID-19 (dated by TCRdb to the early 2020s). Regarding the complete study: The collaborator samples originated in the United States, Italy and Spain and spanned the acute and convalescent phases of COVID-19. The prospective study material was composed of cDNA or gDNA derived from T cells, B-cell-depleted T cells, or PBMCs. Subjects who had been exposed to COVID-19, were actively infected with it, or had recovered from it provided the deeply sampled blood TCRbeta repertoires that made up the dataset. The repertoires were made available in a free public database intended to serve as a resource for research on the immune response to SARS-CoV-2. The samples were drawn from two sources: the first 160 participants of the ongoing ImmuneRACE study, and 1,254 subjects contributed by 6 global collaborators. Sample metadata almost always included a de-identified subject ID, COVID-19 status, age in years and sex. Where available, HLA class I and class II types were obtained from metadata supplied by the sample provider rather than from assay-based typing.

Overall results and qualifications from the work: How much clinical and demographic metadata was included differed by source and by participant, and the metadata was provided uncurated.

The germline V gene provides CDR1 MNHEY and CDR2 SVGAGI. Between the V and J ends, shortened by 7 bases and 9 bases respectively, the junction contains 19 bases. The CDR3 contains 15 residues, cysteine and phenylalanine counted. Left in the record is the CDR3 DNA by itself, 45 bases read in frame from the first base. In regard to this clone: No cognate antigen has been identified for it. No qualities accompany the bases; no much larger clone lies one base away.

The immunoSEQ Assay, a bias-controlled multiplex PCR, was used to amplify TCRbeta CDR3 regions from genomic DNA. The authors processed their data as follows. Nucleated cell counts per sample were estimated from amplification of reference gene primers within the assay. To quantify the absolute abundance of each unique TCRbeta CDR3 rearrangement, sequence reads were collapsed and filtered. Productive Simpson clonality was computed per sample as the square root of Simpson's diversity index over productive rearrangements. TCRdb obtained this table from immuneACCESS and retained in-frame rearrangements with V and J assigned. These tables miss some clones; where compared with another copy, unresolved V genes account for less than half of the shortfall, and the remainder is unexplained. That table supplies the V and J calls and clone size; D and trimming were determined from the DNA. Here the sample has some 120,000 clones; 90% occur a single time. Approximately 4.6% of the sample is in the top ten clones.

One collaborating source in Seattle enrolled patients while the patients were actively infected and followed the patients over time throughout the course of disease. The collaborating institutions used their own protocols to collect whole blood in K2EDTA tubes. For TCRbeta analysis, collaborator samples were shipped as frozen whole blood, as isolated PBMCs, or as DNA extracted from either sample type. The chain is assembled from TRBV6-5 and TRBJ1-6, with a weak D call of TRBD1 (6 bases match). Sequenced material: peripheral blood. The clonotype was recovered from a man aged 55-75 years with COVID-19, enrolled during active disease. The nucleotide sequence is given as TGTGCCAGCACCAAGACAGGTGTGGATGGTTCACCCCTCCACTTT. It translates as CASTKTGVDGSPLHF.